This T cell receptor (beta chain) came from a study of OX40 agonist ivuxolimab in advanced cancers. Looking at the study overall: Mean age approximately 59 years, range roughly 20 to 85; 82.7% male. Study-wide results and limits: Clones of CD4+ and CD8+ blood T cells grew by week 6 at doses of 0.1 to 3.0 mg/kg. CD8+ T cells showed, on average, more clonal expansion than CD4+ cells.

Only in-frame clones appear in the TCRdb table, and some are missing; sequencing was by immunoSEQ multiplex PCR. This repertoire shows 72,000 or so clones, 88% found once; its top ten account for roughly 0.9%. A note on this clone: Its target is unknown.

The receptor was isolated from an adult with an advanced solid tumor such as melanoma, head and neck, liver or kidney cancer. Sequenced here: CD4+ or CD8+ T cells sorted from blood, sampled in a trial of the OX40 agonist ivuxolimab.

The CDR3 DNA follows: TGCGCCAGCAGCTCCCCCCCGGTCTACGAGCAGTACTTC. Its translation is CASSSPPVYEQYF. The rearrangement links TRBV5-1 to TRBJ2-7; D ambiguous. This CDR3 contains 13 residues. V was trimmed by 3 bases and J by 3 bases, leaving 10 bases between them. Germline V gene lookup returns CDR1 SGHRS and CDR2 YFSETQ.